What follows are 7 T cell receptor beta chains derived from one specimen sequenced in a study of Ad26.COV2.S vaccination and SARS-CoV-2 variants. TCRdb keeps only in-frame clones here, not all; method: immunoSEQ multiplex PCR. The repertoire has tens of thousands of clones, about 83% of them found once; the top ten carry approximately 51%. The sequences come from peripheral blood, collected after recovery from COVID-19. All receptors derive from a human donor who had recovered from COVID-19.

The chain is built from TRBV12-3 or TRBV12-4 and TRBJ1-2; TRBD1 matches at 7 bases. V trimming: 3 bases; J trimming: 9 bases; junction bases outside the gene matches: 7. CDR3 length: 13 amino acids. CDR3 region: CASSFDRDNSYTF. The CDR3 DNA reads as TGTGCCAGCAGTTTCGACAGGGATAATAGCTACACCTTC.

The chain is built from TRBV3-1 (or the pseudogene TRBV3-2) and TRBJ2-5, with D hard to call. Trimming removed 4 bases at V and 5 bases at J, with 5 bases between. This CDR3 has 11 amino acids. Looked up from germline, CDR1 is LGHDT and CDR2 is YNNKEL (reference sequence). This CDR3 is CASSRLETQYF. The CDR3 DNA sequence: TGTGCCAGCAGCCGCCTTGAGACCCAGTACTTC.

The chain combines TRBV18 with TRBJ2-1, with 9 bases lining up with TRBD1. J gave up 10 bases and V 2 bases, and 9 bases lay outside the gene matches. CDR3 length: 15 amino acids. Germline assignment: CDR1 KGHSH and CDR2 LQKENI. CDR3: CASSPVGTGYREQFF. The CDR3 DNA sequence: TGTGCCAGCTCACCAGTCGGGACAGGGTATCGCGAGCAGTTCTTC.

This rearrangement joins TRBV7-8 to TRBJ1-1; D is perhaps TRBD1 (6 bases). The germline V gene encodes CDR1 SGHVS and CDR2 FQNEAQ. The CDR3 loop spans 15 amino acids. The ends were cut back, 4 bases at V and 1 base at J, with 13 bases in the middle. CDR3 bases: TGTGCCAGCAGCTCCTTGACAGGCTGGAACACTGAAGCTTTCTTT. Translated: CASSSLTGWNTEAFF.

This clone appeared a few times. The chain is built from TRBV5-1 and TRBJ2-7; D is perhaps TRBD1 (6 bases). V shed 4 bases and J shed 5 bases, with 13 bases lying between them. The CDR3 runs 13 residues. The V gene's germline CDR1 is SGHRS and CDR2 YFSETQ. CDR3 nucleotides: TGCGCCAGCAGCCATCCACAGGGTCACGAGCAGTACTTC. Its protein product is CASSHPQGHEQYF.

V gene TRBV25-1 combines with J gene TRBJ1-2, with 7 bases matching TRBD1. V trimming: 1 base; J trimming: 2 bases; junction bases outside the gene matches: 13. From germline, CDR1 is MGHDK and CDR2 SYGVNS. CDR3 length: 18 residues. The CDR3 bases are TGTGCCAGCAGTGAATGGATCCGTGGACAGGATGTAAACTATGGCTACACCTTC. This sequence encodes CASSEWIRGQDVNYGYTF.

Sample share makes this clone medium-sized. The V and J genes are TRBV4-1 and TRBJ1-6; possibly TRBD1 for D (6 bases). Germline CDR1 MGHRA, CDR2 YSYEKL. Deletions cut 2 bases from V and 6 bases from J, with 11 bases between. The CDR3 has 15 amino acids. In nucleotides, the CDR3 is TGCGCCAGCAGCCAACGACAGGCCTTTAATTCACCCCTCCACTTT. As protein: CASSQRQAFNSPLHF.